The entry below describes one TCR beta chain. The recovered donors of Cohort 3 showed two negative PCRs, clearance, or symptom resolution. V lost 7 bases and J 7 bases, leaving 11 bases between the germline ends. Per germline, CDR1 SEHNR and CDR2 FQNEAQ (reference sequence). The CDR3 totals 13 residues. Per the original methods: Scientists estimated how many nucleated cells there were by amplifying reference gene primers. Profiled with immunoSEQ multiplex PCR; TCRdb holds only in-frame clones, not every one. The V and J calls and clone size are taken from that table; D and trimming were inferred from the DNA. This table has about 200,000 clones, about 85% appearing once. This entry is derived from a study of blood T cell repertoires in COVID-19. Study-wide context: Donors in the United States, Italy and Spain gave samples during acute or convalescent COVID-19.

The sequenced sample was PBMCs or T cells enriched from blood (not recorded which). This clonotype was obtained from a man aged 40-55 years who had recovered from COVID-19. The chain links TRBV7-9 to TRBJ1-6; D is perhaps TRBD1 (6 bases). The CDR3 DNA follows: TGTGCCAGCACCGGGACACTGAATTCACCCCTCCACTTT. Protein sequence: CASTGTLNSPLHF.